A single sample gave rise to the 21 T cell receptor beta chains below, sequenced in a study of tumour-infiltrating T cells in Burkitt lymphoma. Some clones are missing from TCRdb's copy, which holds only in-frame ones; the method was immunoSEQ multiplex PCR. The sample shows 1,200 to 1,500 clones, over 8.5% of them seen only once. Sequencing was performed on tumor tissue. These receptor sequences come from a human donor with Burkitt lymphoma.

This clone was found a few times. Other DNA sequences in this specimen translate into the identical CDR3. This chain links TRBV9 with TRBJ2-7; TRBD1 matches 7 bases. The length of the CDR3 is 14 residues. Germline-derived CDR1 and CDR2 are SGDLS and YYNGEE. V was clipped by 0 bases and J by 7 bases; unmatched bases: 7. CDR3 region: CASSVGGGGYEQYF. The CDR3 DNA reads TGTGCCAGCAGCGTAGGAGGGGGCGGCTATGAGCAGTACTTC. Together with reference TRBV9 and TRBJ2-7, the CDR3 gives the full variable domain: DSGVTQTPKHLITATGQRVTLRCSPRSGDLSVYWYQQSLDQGLQFLIQYYNGEERAKGNILERFSAQQFPDLHSELNLSSLELGDSALYFCASSVGGGGYEQYFGPGTRLTVT.

This clone was seen more than once but under ten times. The V and J genes are TRBV5-1 and TRBJ2-3; 9 nucleotides line up with TRBD2. With 4 bases clipped from V and 3 bases from J, the junction kept 6 bases outside the gene matches. Per the germline V gene, CDR1 is SGHRS and CDR2 is YFSETQ. There are 15 residues in the CDR3. The CDR3 nucleotides are TGCGCCAGCAGCCCAGCGGGGGGTGGGACAGATACGCAGTATTTT. Residues: CASSPAGGGTDTQYF.

This clone was seen a handful of times. This chain uses TRBV4-2 with TRBJ2-1; maybe TRBD1 (5 bases). V was pared by 0 bases and J by 7 bases, with 7 bases between. The CDR3 length is 13 residues. Germline V gene sequence: CDR1 LGHNA, CDR2 YNFKEQ. The CDR3 region has the DNA TGTGCCAGCAGCCAAGAAGGGGCGAATGAGCAGTTCTTC. Translated, it gives CASSQEGANEQFF.

Only a few counts were recorded for this clone. The chain recombines TRBV9 with TRBJ1-3; D call uncertain. CDR1 is SGDLS, CDR2 YYNGEE, per germline. V was shortened by 4 bases and J by 0 bases, with 5 bases between the two germline ends. This CDR3 contains 13 residues. CDR3 nucleotide sequence: TGTGCCAGCAGCATGTCCTCTGGAAACACCATATATTTT. This translates into CASSMSSGNTIYF.

The J gene is TRBJ1-1, the V gene TRBV6-1; 8 nucleotides line up with TRBD1. Germline V gene data show CDR1 as MNHNS and CDR2 as SASEGT. Trimming took 3 bases from V and 6 from J; bases not matched to a gene: 6. The CDR3 is 14 residues long. The CDR3 DNA reads TGTGCCAGCAGTGACCAGGGGGCAATCTCTGAAGCTTTCTTT. Translated, it gives CASSDQGAISEAFF.

This clone was counted a few times. The chain is built from TRBV6-5 and TRBJ2-5, with TRBD1 matching over 11 bases. Unmatched junction bases numbered 12, after V lost 10 bases and J lost 5 bases. The CDR3 covers 15 residues. Looked up from germline, CDR1 is MNHEY and CDR2 is SVGAGI. CDR3 bases: TGTGCCACAAGCCCCGGGACAGGGGGGGCGGAGACCCAGTACTTC. Residues: CATSPGTGGAETQYF.

This clone has a handful of counts. V and J are TRBV30 and TRBJ1-2; D might be TRBD1 (5 bases). The CDR3 is made up of 13 amino acids. CDR1 and CDR2 (germline): GTSNPN, SVGIG (reference sequence). V lost 0 bases and J 0 bases, leaving 5 bases between the germline ends. The CDR3 DNA reads as TGTGCCTGGAGTGTACAGGCTAACTATGGCTACACCTTC. As protein: CAWSVQANYGYTF.

The rearrangement joins TRBV4-1 to TRBJ1-1, with 7 nucleotides matching TRBD1. Trimming cost V 3 bases and J 6 bases; bases outside gene matches: 10. The germline V gene has CDR1 MGHRA and CDR2 YSYEKL. The CDR3 extends over 15 amino acids. This CDR3 reads CASSHPGTVAAEAFF. As DNA, the CDR3 is TGCGCCAGCAGCCACCCCGGGACAGTGGCGGCTGAAGCTTTCTTT.

This clone was counted only a few times. This rearrangement joins TRBV21-1 to TRBJ2-1; the table's D gene call, TRBD2, was not cross checked with the DNA. TRBV21-1 is designated a pseudogene. The CDR3 contains 11 residues. CDR3 region: CASSKTEVQFF. The DNA of the CDR3 is TGTGCCAGCAGCAAAACGGAGGTGCAGTTCTTC.

This clone showed up just a few times. The V gene is TRBV18, the J gene TRBJ2-1; 9 nucleotides line up with TRBD1. Trimming cost V 0 bases and J 7 bases; bases outside gene matches: 1. The V gene's germline CDR1 is KGHSH and CDR2 LQKENI. The CDR3 loop spans 14 amino acids. This CDR3 reads CASSPPDRGNEQFF. The CDR3 DNA is TGTGCCAGCTCACCACCGGACAGGGGAAATGAGCAGTTCTTC.

The chain has TRBV4-1 and TRBJ2-3; TRBD2 is a possible D gene (5 bases). Germline-derived CDR1 and CDR2 are MGHRA and YSYEKL. The CDR3 has 15 residues. V lost 0 bases to trimming and J lost 4 bases, with 11 bases between them. CDR3 sequence: CASSQDRLPPDTQYF. CDR3 sequence (DNA): TGCGCCAGCAGCCAAGATAGACTACCCCCAGATACGCAGTATTTT.

This clone was observed a few times. The chain recombines TRBV29-1 with TRBJ1-4, with a possible D match to TRBD1 (6 bases). This CDR3 has 11 amino acids. Germline V gives CDR1 SQVTM, CDR2 ANQGSEA. The V and J ends lost 2 bases and 11 bases respectively, with 9 bases between them. The CDR3: CSVEMDSKLFF. The CDR3 DNA is TGCAGCGTTGAAATGGACAGTAAACTGTTTTTT.

This clone was seen more than once but under ten times. The chain couples TRBV6-5 to TRBJ1-3, with D unclear. The CDR3 runs 13 residues. CDR1 is MNHEY and CDR2 is SVGAGI in the germline V gene. V dropped 0 bases and J dropped 11 bases, with 11 bases sitting between them. The CDR3 reads CASSYSSTLPIYF. CDR3 coding DNA: TGTGCCAGCAGTTACTCGTCGACCTTGCCCATATATTTT.

CDR3 sequence (DNA): TGTGCCAGCAGCTTAAAGGGCCCCCGGAGCGTCCTGACTTTC. Translation: CASSLKGPRSVLTF. This chain links TRBV7-9 with TRBJ2-6; D unclear. The CDR3 loop spans 14 amino acids. Between the trimmed V and J ends, which lost 2 bases and 12 bases, there was a span of 14 bases. Per the germline V gene, CDR1 is SEHNR and CDR2 is FQNEAQ (reference sequence).

This rearrangement joins TRBV7-9 to TRBJ2-3; TRBD1 might be the D (6 bases). CDR1 SEHNR and CDR2 FQNEAQ come from the germline V gene (reference sequence). This CDR3 region has 16 residues. V lost 5 bases, J lost 0 bases, and 15 bases lay in between. This chain's CDR3 is CASSPGQFTSTDTQYF. For the CDR3, the DNA is TGTGCCAGCAGCCCCGGACAGTTTACTAGCACAGATACGCAGTATTTT.

This clone came up a few times. The rearrangement links TRBV7-6 to TRBJ2-2; D perhaps matches TRBD1 (6 bases). This CDR3 is 17 amino acids long. Germline-derived CDR1 and CDR2 are SGHVS and FNYEAQ. The germline V and J ends were trimmed by 5 bases and 6 bases, with 22 bases remaining between them. CDR3 DNA: TGTGCCAGCAGCCCCACTTCGGTCTCAGGGGTCTCCGGGGAGCTGTTTTTT. Protein product: CASSPTSVSGVSGELFF. Looking up the rest from reference TRBV7-6 and TRBJ2-2 gives the full variable domain: GAGVSQSPRYKVTKRGQDVALRCDPISGHVSLYWYRQALGQGPEFLTYFNYEAQQDKSGLPNDRFSAERPEGSISTLTIQRTEQRDSAMYRCASSPTSVSGVSGELFFGEGSRLTVL.

V gene TRBV5-1 combines with J gene TRBJ1-3; D call uncertain. This CDR3 contains 13 residues. From germline, CDR1 is SGHRS and CDR2 YFSETQ. V lost 5 bases and J lost 2, with 8 bases in between. The CDR3 loop reads CASRFDPGNTIYF. The CDR3, as DNA: TGCGCCAGCAGATTCGACCCTGGAAACACCATATATTTT.

The genes are TRBV2 and TRBJ1-1; D remains ambiguous. This CDR3 is 14 amino acids long. Trimming removed 0 bases at V and 11 bases at J, with 16 bases between. Germline V lookup: CDR1 SNHLY, CDR2 FYNNEI. The DNA for the CDR3 is TGTGCCAGCAGTGAAGCGCAGCCAGTATTGGGGGCTTTCTTT. This codes for CASSEAQPVLGAFF.

In its sample, this clone was seen a few times. V gene TRBV7-9 combines with J gene TRBJ2-2, with D hard to call. Trimming removed 2 bases at V and 2 bases at J, with 3 bases between. The CDR3 runs to 13 residues. Germline loops: CDR1 SEHNR, CDR2 FQNEAQ (reference sequence). CDR3 coding DNA: TGTGCCAGCAGCTTATCCAACACCGGGGAGCTGTTTTTT. Translating it yields CASSLSNTGELFF.

This chain connects TRBV6-5 to TRBJ2-1; 8 nucleotides line up with TRBD2. Germline V CDR1 and CDR2: MNHEY, SVGAGI. The J segment lost 0 bases and the V segment lost 8 bases, leaving 6 bases of the junction unmatched. The CDR3 is 15 amino acids. The CDR3 protein is CASLGSGGSYNEQFF. CDR3 nucleotides: TGTGCCAGCCTCGGGAGCGGGGGCTCCTACAATGAGCAGTTCTTC.

This clone was picked up one time. The rearrangement links TRBV19 to TRBJ1-2; TRBD1 might be the D (5 bases). Germline-derived CDR1 and CDR2 are LNHDA and SQIVND (reference sequence). CDR3 size: 16 residues. V was trimmed by 8 bases and J by 3 bases, leaving 22 bases between them. The CDR3, as DNA: TGTGCCAGTCGACAAGGAGGGGCGAAAGGAGACTATGGCTACACCTTC. Its protein is CASRQGGAKGDYGYTF.